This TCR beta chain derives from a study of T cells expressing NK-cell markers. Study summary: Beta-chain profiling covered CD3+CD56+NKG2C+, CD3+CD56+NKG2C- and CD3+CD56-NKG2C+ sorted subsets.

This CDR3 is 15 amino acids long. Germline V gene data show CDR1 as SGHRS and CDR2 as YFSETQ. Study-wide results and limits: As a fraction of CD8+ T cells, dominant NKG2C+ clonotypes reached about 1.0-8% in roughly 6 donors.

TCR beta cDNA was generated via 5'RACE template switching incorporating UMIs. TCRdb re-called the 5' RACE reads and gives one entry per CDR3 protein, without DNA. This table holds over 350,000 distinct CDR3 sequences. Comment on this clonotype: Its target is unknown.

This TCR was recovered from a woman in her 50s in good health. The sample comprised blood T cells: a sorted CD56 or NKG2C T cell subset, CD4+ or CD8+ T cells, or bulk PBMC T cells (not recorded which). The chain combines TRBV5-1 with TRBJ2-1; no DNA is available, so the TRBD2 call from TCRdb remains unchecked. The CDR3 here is CASSFGRANYNEQFF.